This T cell receptor (beta chain) was captured in a study of shared clonotypes between healthy human individuals. The authors ran the assay at deep level. Ten immunoSEQ deep assay plates served to sequence unsorted PBMC DNA. Sequencing was performed with immunoSEQ multiplex PCR; in TCRdb, only in-frame clones are kept and a portion is missing. The data show 490,000 or so clones, with about three quarters seen just once and 10% to 15% held by the top ten. Germline V gene lookup returns CDR1 ENHRY and CDR2 SYGVKD. The CDR3 runs to 15 residues. Healthy HIV-negative adults with no recent acute infections or vaccinations were recruited as donors. Comments on this clone: Germline and junction disagree at one end, which may indicate a read error.

Sequencing was done on a sample of PBMCs. This sequence joins TRBV10-3 and TRBJ2-1, with 7 bases fitting TRBD2. This TCR was recovered from a woman in her thirties or forties in good health. Some clones in this sample may be carry-over from other donors' samples. The CDR3 DNA reads as TGTGCCATCAGTGAGTCGACGCTTACTAGCGCCCCGCGGGTCTTC. It translates to CAISESTLTSAPRVF.